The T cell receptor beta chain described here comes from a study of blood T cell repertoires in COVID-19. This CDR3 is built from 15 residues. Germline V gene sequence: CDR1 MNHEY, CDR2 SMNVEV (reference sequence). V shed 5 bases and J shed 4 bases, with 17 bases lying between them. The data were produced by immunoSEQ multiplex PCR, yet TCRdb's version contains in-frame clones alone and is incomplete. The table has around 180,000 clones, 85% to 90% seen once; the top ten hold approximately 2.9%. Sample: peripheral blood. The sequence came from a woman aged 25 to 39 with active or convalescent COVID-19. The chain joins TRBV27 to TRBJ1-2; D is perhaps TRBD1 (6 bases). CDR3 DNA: TGTGCCAGCAGTAGGCACCAGGGGAAGGTCTATGGCTACACCTTC. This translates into CASSRHQGKVYGYTF.